The 7 T cell receptor beta chains in this list originate from one sample, sequenced in a study of cytomegalovirus exposure and HLA in healthy donors. The PCR was carried out with 60 Vbeta primers and 13 Jbeta primers. Profiled with immunoSEQ multiplex PCR; TCRdb holds only in-frame clones, not every one. This sample has 150,000 to 200,000 clones; roughly 80% occur once, and the top ten carry nearly 8.5%. Sequencing input: PBMCs. These receptors all come from a male donor in good health and CMV-seropositive.

Written as DNA, the CDR3 is TGTGCCAGCGGAGAGACAGGGAACACCGGGGAGCTGTTTTTT. Its translation: CASGETGNTGELFF. The V and J genes are TRBV6-6 and TRBJ2-2, with a tentative D call TRBD1 (6 bases). Germline lookup yields CDR1 MNHNY and CDR2 SVGAGI (reference sequence). This CDR3 is built from 14 residues. V lost 8 bases and J lost 1, with 11 bases in between.

In the case of this clone: Mismatch with germline at one junction end may stem from a read error. This rearrangement joins TRBV5-8 to TRBJ2-6; TRBD2 is a possible D gene (6 bases). The CDR3 is 16 residues long. The germline gives CDR1 SGHTS, CDR2 YDEGEE. CDR3 loop: CASCMGRNSGANGLTF. In DNA, the CDR3 is TGTGCCAGCTGTATGGGGAGGAACTCTGGGGCCAACGGCCTGACTTTC.

This chain connects TRBV19 to TRBJ1-1, with a weak D call TRBD1 (5 bases). This CDR3 comprises 13 residues. V was trimmed by 5 bases and J by 1 base, leaving 8 bases between them. Germline-derived CDR1 and CDR2 are LNHDA and SQIVND (reference sequence). DNA for the CDR3: TGTGCCAGTAGTGTCGACAGGAACACTGAAGCTTTCTTT. Encoded protein: CASSVDRNTEAFF.

The genes are TRBV7-9 and TRBJ2-5, with 9 bases aligning to TRBD1. Germline CDR1 is SEHNR and CDR2 is FQNEAQ (reference sequence). The trim removed 3 bases at V and 3 bases at J, leaving 11 bases unmatched. The CDR3 runs 17 residues. CDR3 residues: CASSLGTGSAKKETQYF. The CDR3 DNA follows: TGTGCCAGCAGCTTGGGGACAGGGTCCGCCAAAAAAGAGACCCAGTACTTC.

V and J are TRBV10-1 and TRBJ2-7, with D possibly TRBD2 on 5 matching bases. Germline V lookup: CDR1 WNHNN, CDR2 SYGVQD (reference sequence). V was clipped by 3 bases and J by 10 bases, with 16 bases between them. The length of the CDR3 is 13 residues. The CDR3 protein is CASSEMTGSDQYF. The CDR3 nucleotides read TGCGCCAGCAGTGAAATGACGGGGAGCGACCAGTACTTC.

The genes are TRBV12-2 and TRBJ1-5; TRBD1, the table's D call, was not compared with the DNA. TRBV12-2 is flagged as a pseudogene. The CDR3 has 13 residues. Here the CDR3 DNA reads TGTGCAAGTCGCTACGACAGGGCACAGCCCCAGCATTTT. Translated, it gives CASRYDRAQPQHF.

V and J are TRBV5-1 and TRBJ2-7, with D perhaps TRBD1 (6 bases). Germline V gene lookup returns CDR1 SGHRS and CDR2 YFSETQ. Trimming cost V 4 bases and J 1 base, with 15 bases left between them. The CDR3 sequence is 15 residues long. The CDR3 spells CASSHSSQGSYEQYF. As DNA, the CDR3 is TGCGCCAGCAGCCACTCCTCACAGGGTTCCTACGAGCAGTACTTC.